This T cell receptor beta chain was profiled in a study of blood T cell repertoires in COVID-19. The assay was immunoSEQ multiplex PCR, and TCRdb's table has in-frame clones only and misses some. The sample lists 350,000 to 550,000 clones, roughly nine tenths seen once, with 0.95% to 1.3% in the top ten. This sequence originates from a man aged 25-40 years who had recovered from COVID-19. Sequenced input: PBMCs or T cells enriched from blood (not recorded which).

Written as DNA, the CDR3 is TGTGCCAGCACCGCTAGCGGGAGGTCTCCGGGGACAGATACGCAGTATTTT. It is translated as CASTASGRSPGTDTQYF. J is TRBJ2-3 and V is TRBV21-1; the table's D call of TRBD2 was not tested on the DNA. TRBV21-1 constitutes a pseudogene. The CDR3 is 17 residues long.